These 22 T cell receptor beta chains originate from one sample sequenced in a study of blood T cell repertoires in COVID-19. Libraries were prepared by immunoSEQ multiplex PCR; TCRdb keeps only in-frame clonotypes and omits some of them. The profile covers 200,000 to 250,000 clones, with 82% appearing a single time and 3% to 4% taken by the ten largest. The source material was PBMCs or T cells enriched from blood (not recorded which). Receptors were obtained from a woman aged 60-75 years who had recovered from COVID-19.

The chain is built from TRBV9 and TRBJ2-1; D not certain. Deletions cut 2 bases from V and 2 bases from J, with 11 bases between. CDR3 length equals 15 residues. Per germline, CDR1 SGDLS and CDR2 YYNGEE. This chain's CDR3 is CASSVQALPYNEQFF. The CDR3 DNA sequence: TGTGCCAGCAGCGTTCAGGCGTTACCCTACAATGAGCAGTTCTTC.

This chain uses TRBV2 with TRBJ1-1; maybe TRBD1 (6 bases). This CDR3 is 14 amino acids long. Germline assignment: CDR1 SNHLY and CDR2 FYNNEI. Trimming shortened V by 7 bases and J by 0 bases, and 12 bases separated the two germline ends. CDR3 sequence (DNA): TGTGCCAGCATACCGGGACATCTGAACACTGAAGCTTTCTTT. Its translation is CASIPGHLNTEAFF.

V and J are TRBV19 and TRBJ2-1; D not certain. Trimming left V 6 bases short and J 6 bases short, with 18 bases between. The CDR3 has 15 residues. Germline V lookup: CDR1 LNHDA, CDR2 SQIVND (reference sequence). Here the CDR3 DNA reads TGTGCCAGTAGCAGACTTCAGAGTCTAGGCAATGAGCAGTTCTTC. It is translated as CASSRLQSLGNEQFF.

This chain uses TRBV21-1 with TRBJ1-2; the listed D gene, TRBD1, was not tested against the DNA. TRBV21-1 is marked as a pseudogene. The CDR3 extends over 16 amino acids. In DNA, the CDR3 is TGTGCCAGCAGCAACCCTAATCCGGGACAGAACTATGGCTACACCTTC. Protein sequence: CASSNPNPGQNYGYTF.

The CDR3, as DNA: TGTGCCAGCGCGGGACAGGGTCCTTTTACCGCCTATGGCTACACCTTC. Amino acid sequence: CASAGQGPFTAYGYTF. This chain connects TRBV7-2 to TRBJ1-2; 9 bases agree with TRBD1. Germline V lookup: CDR1 SGHTA, CDR2 FQGNSA. V lost 8 bases to trimming and J lost 4 bases; unmatched junction nucleotides: 14. The CDR3 consists of 16 residues.

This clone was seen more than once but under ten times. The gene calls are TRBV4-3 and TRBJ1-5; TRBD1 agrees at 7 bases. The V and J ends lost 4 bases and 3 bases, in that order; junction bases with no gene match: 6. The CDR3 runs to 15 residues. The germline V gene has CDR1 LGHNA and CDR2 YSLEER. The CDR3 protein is CASSPQQGNNQPQHF. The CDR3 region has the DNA TGCGCCAGCAGCCCCCAACAGGGGAACAATCAGCCCCAGCATTTT.

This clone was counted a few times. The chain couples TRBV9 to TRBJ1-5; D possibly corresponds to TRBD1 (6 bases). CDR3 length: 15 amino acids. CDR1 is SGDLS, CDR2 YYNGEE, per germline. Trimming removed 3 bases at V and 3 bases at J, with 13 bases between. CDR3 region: CASSGQGTVNQPQHF. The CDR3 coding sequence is TGTGCCAGCAGCGGTCAGGGGACCGTCAATCAGCCCCAGCATTTT.

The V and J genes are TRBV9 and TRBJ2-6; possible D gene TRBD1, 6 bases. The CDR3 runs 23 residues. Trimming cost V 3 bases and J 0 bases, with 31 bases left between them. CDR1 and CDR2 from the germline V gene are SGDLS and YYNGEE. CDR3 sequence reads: CASSGPGQLSLRVRASGANVLTF. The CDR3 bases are TGTGCCAGCAGCGGTCCCGGACAGCTTAGCTTAAGAGTTCGGGCCTCTGGGGCCAACGTCCTGACTTTC.

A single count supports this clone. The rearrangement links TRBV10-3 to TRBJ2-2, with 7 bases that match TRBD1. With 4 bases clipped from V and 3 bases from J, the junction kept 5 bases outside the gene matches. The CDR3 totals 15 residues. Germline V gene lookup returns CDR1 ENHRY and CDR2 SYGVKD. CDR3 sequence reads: CAISVDRVDTGELFF. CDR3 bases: TGTGCCATCAGTGTAGACAGGGTGGACACCGGGGAGCTGTTTTTT.

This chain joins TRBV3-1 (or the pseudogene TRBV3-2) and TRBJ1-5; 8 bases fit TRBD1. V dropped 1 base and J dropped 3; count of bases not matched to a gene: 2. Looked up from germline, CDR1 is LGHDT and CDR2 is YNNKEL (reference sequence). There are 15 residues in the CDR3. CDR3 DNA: TGTGCCAGCAGCCAAGGACAGGGGTACAATCAGCCCCAGCATTTT. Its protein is CASSQGQGYNQPQHF.

The CDR3 region is CASSPLPITPNQPQHF. The CDR3 DNA follows: TGTGCCAGCTCACCACTCCCGATCACACCCAATCAGCCCCAGCATTTT. The chain has TRBV18 and TRBJ1-5; no firm D call. CDR3 size: 16 residues. Germline V gene sequence: CDR1 KGHSH, CDR2 LQKENI. Trimming cost V 1 base and J 3 bases, with 13 bases left between them.

CDR3 bases: TGTGCCAGCAGCTTAGTGTCAGGAAACTCCTACGAGCAGTACTTC. It encodes CASSLVSGNSYEQYF. V gene TRBV7-9 combines with J gene TRBJ2-7; no firm D call. The V end lost 1 base, the J end lost 0 bases, and 10 bases lay between the germline ends. Germline CDR1 SEHNR, CDR2 FQNEAQ (reference sequence). This CDR3 is 15 amino acids long.

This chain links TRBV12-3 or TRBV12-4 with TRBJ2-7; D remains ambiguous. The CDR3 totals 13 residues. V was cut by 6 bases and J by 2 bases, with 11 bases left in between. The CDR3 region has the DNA TGTGCCAGCAGCCTAACAGAGACCTACGAGCAGTACTTC. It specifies CASSLTETYEQYF.

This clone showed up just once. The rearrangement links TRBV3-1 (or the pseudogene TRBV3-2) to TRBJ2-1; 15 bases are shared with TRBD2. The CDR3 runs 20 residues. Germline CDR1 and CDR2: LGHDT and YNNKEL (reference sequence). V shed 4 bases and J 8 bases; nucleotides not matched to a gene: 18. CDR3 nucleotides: TGTGCCAGCAGCCCCTGGACTAGCGGGGGGGACCTTTCGACAATGTATGAGCAGTTCTTC. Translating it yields CASSPWTSGGDLSTMYEQFF.

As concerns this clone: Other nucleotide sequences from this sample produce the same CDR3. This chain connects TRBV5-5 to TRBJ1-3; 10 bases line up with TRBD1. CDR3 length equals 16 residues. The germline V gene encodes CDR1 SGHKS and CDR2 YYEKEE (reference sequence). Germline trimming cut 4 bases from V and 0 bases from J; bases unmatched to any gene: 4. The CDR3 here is CASSLGQGGSGNTIYF. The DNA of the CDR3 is TGTGCCAGCAGCCTAGGACAGGGGGGCTCTGGAAACACCATATATTTT.

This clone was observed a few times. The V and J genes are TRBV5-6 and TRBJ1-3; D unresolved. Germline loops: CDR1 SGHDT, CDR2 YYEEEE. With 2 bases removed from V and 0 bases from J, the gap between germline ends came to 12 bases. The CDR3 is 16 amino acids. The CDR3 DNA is TGTGCCAGCAGCTTTGGATGGGCAGACTCTGGAAACACCATATATTTT. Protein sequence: CASSFGWADSGNTIYF. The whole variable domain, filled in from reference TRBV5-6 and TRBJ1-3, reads DAGVTQSPTHLIKTRGQQVTLRCSPKSGHDTVSWYQQALGQGPQFIFQYYEEEERQRGNFPDRFSGHQFPNYSSELNVNALLLGDSALYLCASSFGWADSGNTIYFGEGSWLTVV.

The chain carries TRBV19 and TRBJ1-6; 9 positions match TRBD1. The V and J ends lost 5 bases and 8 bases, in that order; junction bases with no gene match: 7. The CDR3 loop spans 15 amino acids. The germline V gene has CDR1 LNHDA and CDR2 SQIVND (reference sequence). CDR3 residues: CASSLGTGWDSPLHF. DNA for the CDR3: TGTGCCAGTAGTCTCGGGACAGGGTGGGATTCACCCCTCCACTTT.

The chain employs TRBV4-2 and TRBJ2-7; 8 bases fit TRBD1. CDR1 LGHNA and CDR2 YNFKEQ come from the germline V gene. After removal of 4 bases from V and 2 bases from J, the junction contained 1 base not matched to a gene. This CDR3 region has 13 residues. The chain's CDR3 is CASSPRGPYEQYF. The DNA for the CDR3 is TGTGCCAGCAGCCCCAGGGGGCCCTACGAGCAGTACTTC.

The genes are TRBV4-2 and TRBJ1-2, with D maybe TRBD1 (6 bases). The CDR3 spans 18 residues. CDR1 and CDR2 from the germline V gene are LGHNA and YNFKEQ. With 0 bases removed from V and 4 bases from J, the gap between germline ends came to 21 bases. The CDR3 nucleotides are TGTGCCAGCAGCCAAGAGAGAAGCTGGGACCAGGGGACCTATGGCTACACCTTC. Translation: CASSQERSWDQGTYGYTF.

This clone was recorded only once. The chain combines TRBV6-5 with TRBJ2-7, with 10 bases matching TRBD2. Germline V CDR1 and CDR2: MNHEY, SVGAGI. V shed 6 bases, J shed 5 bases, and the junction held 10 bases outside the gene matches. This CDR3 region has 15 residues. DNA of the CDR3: TGTGCCAGCAGATTGGCTAGCGGGAGCACCCACGAGCAGTACTTC. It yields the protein CASRLASGSTHEQYF.

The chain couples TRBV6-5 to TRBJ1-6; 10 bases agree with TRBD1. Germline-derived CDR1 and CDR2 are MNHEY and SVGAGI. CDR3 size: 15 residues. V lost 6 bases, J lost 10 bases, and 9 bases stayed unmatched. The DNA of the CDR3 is TGTGCCAGCAGCCGGGGACAGGGGAGAAACTCACCCCTCCACTTT. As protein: CASSRGQGRNSPLHF.

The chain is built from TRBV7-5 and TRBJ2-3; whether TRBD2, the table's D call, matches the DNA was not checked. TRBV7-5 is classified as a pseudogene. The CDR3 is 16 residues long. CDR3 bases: TGTGTCAGAAGCACCGCCGAGGGAGGGTGCACAGATACGCAGTATTTT. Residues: CVRSTAEGGCTDTQYF.